This T cell receptor beta chain comes out of a study of cytomegalovirus exposure and HLA in healthy donors. The CDR3 runs 13 residues. From germline, CDR1 is ENHRY and CDR2 SYGVKD. Trimming removed 3 bases from V and 9 bases from J, with 14 bases in between. Both 60 Vbeta primers and 13 Jbeta primers went into the PCR. Under the authors' procedure: Roughly 9.9 million shared chains were among the approximately 80 million unique TCR beta chains that a later analysis counted. The table came from immunoSEQ multiplex PCR; TCRdb's copy has only in-frame clones and leaves some out. The V and J calls and clone size come from that table; D and trimming were worked out from the DNA. This table has fewer than 150,000 clones, more than 80% appearing once. Regarding the study as a whole: The likely origin of a cluster of highly shared sequence variants was a sequencing artifact.

Comments on this clone: Its matching antigen is unknown.

The chain links TRBV10-3 to TRBJ1-2, with D possibly matching TRBD1 (6 bases). This TCR was recovered from a woman aged 25 to 39 in good health and CMV-seropositive. Sequencing was done on a sample of PBMCs. CDR3 region: CAISDGGAERYTF. CDR3 DNA sequence: TGTGCCATCAGTGATGGGGGGGCGGAACGCTACACCTTC.